The 23 T cell receptor beta chains below all came from one sample that was sequenced in a study of cytomegalovirus exposure and HLA in healthy donors. Use of 60 Vbeta and 13 Jbeta primers characterized the PCR. The data were produced by immunoSEQ multiplex PCR, yet TCRdb's version contains in-frame clones alone and is incomplete. This table holds more than 250,000 clones, around 90% found once. Sequenced input: PBMCs. Receptors were obtained from a woman in her late teens or twenties in good health and CMV-seronegative.

The J gene is TRBJ2-2, the V gene TRBV5-1, with 8 positions matching TRBD2. CDR3 length: 16 residues. The V and J ends lost 1 base and 3 bases, in that order; junction bases with no gene match: 5. Per germline, CDR1 SGHRS and CDR2 YFSETQ. In DNA form, the CDR3 reads TGCGCCAGCAGCTTGTATCAAGCGGGGGACACCGGGGAGCTGTTTTTT. Translated, it gives CASSLYQAGDTGELFF.

The count of this clone is one. The chain employs TRBV6-6 and TRBJ2-7; 9 positions agree with TRBD1. CDR3 length equals 16 residues. Trimming at V came to 7 bases and at J to 3 bases, leaving 13 bases not matched to a gene. Germline values: CDR1 MNHNY, CDR2 SVGAGI (reference sequence). The CDR3 here is CASKVASRDRVYEQYF. DNA of the CDR3: TGTGCCAGCAAAGTCGCCAGCCGGGACAGGGTCTACGAGCAGTACTTC.

To note about this clone: A junction boundary mismatches the germline segment, possibly from a read error. This rearrangement joins TRBV7-9 to TRBJ1-1; no clear D gene. The germline V gene has CDR1 SEHNR and CDR2 FQNEAQ (reference sequence). The CDR3 spans 14 residues. This CDR3 is CSSSLVAMNTEAFF. For the CDR3, the DNA is TGTTCCAGCAGCTTAGTAGCCATGAACACTGAAGCTTTCTTT.

The chain couples TRBV10-3 to TRBJ1-2; no clear D gene. The germline CDR1 and CDR2 sequences are ENHRY and SYGVKD. The V end was cut by 2 bases, the J end by 4 bases, with 8 bases between. This CDR3 has 13 residues. The CDR3 coding sequence is TGTGCCATCAGTGAGGAGCGGGGCTATGGCTACACCTTC. Translation gives CAISEERGYGYTF.

The rearrangement joins TRBV2 to TRBJ1-2; TRBD1 matches 8 bases. The CDR3 contains 13 residues. Germline-derived CDR1 and CDR2 are SNHLY and FYNNEI. Germline trimming cut 5 bases from V and 8 bases from J; bases unmatched to any gene: 7. The DNA of the CDR3 is TGTGCCAGCAGTCCTCAGGGGGCGCGGGGCTACACCTTC. This translates into CASSPQGARGYTF.

The J gene is TRBJ1-1, the V gene TRBV6-5; 10 bases fit TRBD1. Germline CDR1 MNHEY, CDR2 SVGAGI. The ends lost 5 bases at V and 4 bases at J; junction bases unmatched: 4. This CDR3 comprises 14 residues. For the CDR3, the DNA is TGTGCCAGCAGTCCCGACAGGGGGCCCACTGAAGCTTTCTTT. This translates into CASSPDRGPTEAFF.

This chain uses TRBV6-5 with TRBJ2-1, with 8 bases identical to TRBD2. In germline, CDR1 is MNHEY, CDR2 SVGAGI. The trim removed 6 bases at V and 1 base at J, leaving 5 bases unmatched. The CDR3 covers 15 residues. Written as DNA, the CDR3 is TGTGCCAGCAGCTCTAGCGGGCCATCCTACAATGAGCAGTTCTTC. Its protein is CASSSSGPSYNEQFF.

The V and J genes are TRBV5-6 and TRBJ2-5, with 7 nucleotides matching TRBD1. This CDR3 has 16 amino acids. Germline CDR1 reads SGHDT; CDR2 reads YYEEEE. Trimming removed 4 bases from V and 4 bases from J; junction bases left unmatched: 13. The CDR3, as DNA: TGTGCCAGCAGCCCAAATACAGGGGTAAAGGGAGAGACCCAGTACTTC. This gives the protein CASSPNTGVKGETQYF.

This clone was counted a few times. J is TRBJ1-3 and V is TRBV5-4, with D unclear. The CDR3 length is 17 residues. The germline V gene encodes CDR1 SGHNT and CDR2 YYREEE (reference sequence). Trimming stripped 3 bases from V and 0 bases from J, with 16 bases between. DNA of the CDR3: TGTGCCAGCAGCTCGCCTATAGGAGTGAACTCTGGAAACACCATATATTTT. Its protein is CASSSPIGVNSGNTIYF.

The chain uses TRBV6-4 and TRBJ2-3, with 10 bases matching TRBD2. The CDR3 has 14 residues. In germline, CDR1 is MRHNA, CDR2 SNTAGT. Trimming took 3 bases from V and 4 from J; bases not matched to a gene: 1. CDR3 DNA: TGTGCCAGCAGTGAGGGGACTAGCGCAGATACGCAGTATTTT. Protein product: CASSEGTSADTQYF.

This clone was recorded only once. The V and J genes are TRBV15 and TRBJ2-7, with a possible D match to TRBD1 (5 bases). Trimming pared 1 base from V and 1 base from J, leaving 14 bases between. The CDR3 covers 16 residues. CDR1 and CDR2 from the germline V gene are LNHNV and YYDKDF (reference sequence). CDR3: CATSRALGARSYEQYF. DNA of the CDR3: TGTGCCACCAGCAGAGCCCTAGGGGCGAGGTCCTACGAGCAGTACTTC.

The CDR3 loop is CASSINREKLFF. For the CDR3, the DNA is TGTGCCAGCAGCATCAACAGGGAAAAACTGTTTTTT. The chain recombines TRBV6-6 with TRBJ1-4; TRBD1 might be the D (5 bases). Germline CDR1 and CDR2: MNHNY and SVGAGI (reference sequence). The CDR3 sequence is 12 residues long. V lost 6 bases to trimming and J lost 8 bases, with 10 bases between them.

The chain uses TRBV5-8 and TRBJ1-1; 7 bases are a match to TRBD1. The CDR3 has 16 residues. Germline-derived CDR1 and CDR2 are SGHTS and YDEGEE. V lost 3 bases and J lost 0; bases outside the gene matches: 8. The chain's CDR3 is CASSSGAGQMNTEAFF. The CDR3 region has the DNA TGTGCCAGCAGCTCGGGGGCGGGACAGATGAACACTGAAGCTTTCTTT.

V and J are TRBV7-8 and TRBJ1-4, with D tentatively TRBD1 (5 bases). This CDR3 has 16 amino acids. The germline CDR1 and CDR2 sequences are SGHVS and FQNEAQ. Trimming cost V 7 bases and J 2 bases, with 17 bases left between them. The CDR3 protein is CASMHGRDPTNEKLFF. DNA for the CDR3: TGTGCCAGCATGCACGGGAGGGACCCTACTAATGAAAAACTGTTTTTT.

This CDR3 is CASSPVAGENTEAFF. DNA for the CDR3: TGTGCCAGCAGTCCCGTGGCAGGGGAGAACACTGAAGCTTTCTTT. This rearrangement joins TRBV6-5 to TRBJ1-1; tentative D call: TRBD1 (6 bases). CDR1 MNHEY and CDR2 SVGAGI come from the germline V gene. CDR3 size: 15 residues. V shed 5 bases and J shed 1 base, with 14 bases lying between them.

This rearrangement joins TRBV4-1 to TRBJ1-1; a possible D gene is TRBD1 (6 bases). Germline V gene data show CDR1 as MGHRA and CDR2 as YSYEKL. There are 14 residues in the CDR3. With 4 bases removed from V and 5 bases from J, the gap between germline ends came to 14 bases. The CDR3 DNA follows: TGCGCCAGCAGCCGACCCGGGACATCGACTGAAGCTTTCTTT. Its translation is CASSRPGTSTEAFF.

The V call is TRBV5-1, the J call TRBJ2-7, with a weak D call TRBD2 (5 bases). Germline V gene sequence: CDR1 SGHRS, CDR2 YFSETQ. This CDR3 spans 15 amino acids. The ends were cut back, 4 bases at V and 6 bases at J, with 20 bases in the middle. This chain's CDR3 is CASSLSLLVGAEQYF. In DNA form, the CDR3 reads TGCGCCAGCAGCCTTTCCTTACTAGTCGGAGCCGAGCAGTACTTC.

This chain uses TRBV4-2 with TRBJ2-1; D is unclear. The CDR3 has 15 residues. V lost 0 bases, J lost 0 bases, and 6 bases lay in between. CDR1 and CDR2 (germline): LGHNA, YNFKEQ. CDR3 in amino acids: CASSQESSSYNEQFF. CDR3 DNA sequence: TGTGCCAGCAGCCAAGAATCCTCCTCCTACAATGAGCAGTTCTTC.

This clone was seen once. The CDR3 loop is CSVPTRGNEQYF. DNA for the CDR3: TGCAGCGTTCCGACCAGGGGCAACGAGCAGTACTTC. The chain employs TRBV29-1 and TRBJ2-7; possibly TRBD1 for D (6 bases). Trimming stripped 5 bases from V and 5 bases from J, with 13 bases between. The CDR3 totals 12 residues. In germline, CDR1 is SQVTM, CDR2 ANQGSEA.

The chain carries TRBV5-1 and TRBJ2-2, with 10 bases matching TRBD2. CDR3 size: 19 residues. J gave up 1 base and V 1 base, and 10 bases lay outside the gene matches. From germline, CDR1 is SGHRS and CDR2 YFSETQ. CDR3 in DNA: TGCGCCAGCAGCTTGTTTGGGCTAGCGGGGGCCAAGAACACCGGGGAGCTGTTTTTT. This translates into CASSLFGLAGAKNTGELFF.

The chain has TRBV5-1 and TRBJ1-1; D is ambiguous. V shed 2 bases and J shed 5 bases, with 10 bases lying between them. The length of the CDR3 is 13 residues. Germline CDR1 reads SGHRS; CDR2 reads YFSETQ. CDR3 loop: CASSFTSVTEAFF. DNA for the CDR3: TGCGCCAGCAGCTTTACTTCGGTTACTGAAGCTTTCTTT.

The chain links TRBV2 to TRBJ2-5; TRBD1 is a possible D gene (8 bases). Germline CDR1 and CDR2: SNHLY and FYNNEI. Trimming cost V 11 bases and J 3 bases, with 22 bases left between them. This CDR3 spans 15 amino acids. CDR3 in amino acids: CAGRNRGRAEETQYF. As DNA, the CDR3 is TGTGCCGGGCGGAACAGGGGGAGGGCCGAAGAGACCCAGTACTTC.

The chain couples TRBV9 to TRBJ1-1; tentatively, D is TRBD1 (5 bases). This CDR3 is 16 amino acids long. The germline gives CDR1 SGDLS, CDR2 YYNGEE. Trimming removed 3 bases from V and 1 base from J, with 16 bases in between. CDR3 protein: CASSAGEGLRNTEAFF. The CDR3 coding sequence is TGTGCCAGCAGCGCCGGGGAGGGGCTAAGGAACACTGAAGCTTTCTTT. The whole variable domain, remainder taken from reference TRBV9 and TRBJ1-1, is DSGVTQTPKHLITATGQRVTLRCSPRSGDLSVYWYQQSLDQGLQFLIQYYNGEERAKGNILERFSAQQFPDLHSELNLSSLELGDSALYFCASSAGEGLRNTEAFFGQGTRLTVV.